The sequence of this T cell receptor (beta chain) was determined in a study of cytomegalovirus exposure and HLA in healthy donors. A word on this clone: Its antigen is not known.

Study-wide results and caveats: More clonal expansion characterized HLA-associated TCR beta chains than equally common others in a later analysis. In a later analysis, productive TCRs from donors in an Asian-associated ancestry cluster reportedly carried fewer N-insertions than the cohort mean. For most TCR sequences rarity was the rule, although some public TCRs occurred in many donors.

PCR primers comprised 60 Vbeta and 13 Jbeta primers. Here immunoSEQ multiplex PCR was the method, and the copy in TCRdb shows in-frame clones only, minus some. The top ten clones hold 2.5% to 3% of a sample with 120,000 or so clones, about three quarters of them seen once. This CDR3 has 14 residues. After removal of 5 bases from V and 3 bases from J, the junction contained 5 bases not matched to a gene. Germline V CDR1 and CDR2: SGHTA, FQGTGA. Donors showed nominal health when sampled, although they likely had unrecorded immune exposures. The sequenced material came from PBMCs. The rearrangement uses TRBV7-3 and TRBJ1-1, with TRBD1 matching 8 bases. The source is a woman in her sixties or seventies in good health and CMV-seropositive. This CDR3 is CASSAQGGDTEAFF. CDR3 DNA: TGTGCCAGCAGCGCACAGGGGGGAGACACTGAAGCTTTCTTT.